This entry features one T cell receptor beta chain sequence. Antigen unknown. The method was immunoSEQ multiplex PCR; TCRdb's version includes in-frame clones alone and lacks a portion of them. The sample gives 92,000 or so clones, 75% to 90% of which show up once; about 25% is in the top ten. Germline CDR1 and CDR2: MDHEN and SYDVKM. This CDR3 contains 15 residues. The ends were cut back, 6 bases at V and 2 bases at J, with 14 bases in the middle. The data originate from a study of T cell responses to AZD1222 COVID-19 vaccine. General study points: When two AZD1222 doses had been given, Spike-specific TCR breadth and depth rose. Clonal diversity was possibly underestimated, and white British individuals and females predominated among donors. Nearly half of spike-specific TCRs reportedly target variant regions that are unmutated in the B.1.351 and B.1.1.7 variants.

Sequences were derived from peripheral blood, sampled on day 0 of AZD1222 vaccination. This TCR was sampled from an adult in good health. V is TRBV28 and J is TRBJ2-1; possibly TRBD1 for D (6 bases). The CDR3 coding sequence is TGTGCCAGCAGCCCGATCACAGGGACCTACAATGAGCAGTTCTTC. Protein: CASSPITGTYNEQFF.